Below are 32 T cell receptor beta chains sequenced from a single sample in a study of human T cells and chemical hapten exposure. Sample time point: patch test 1, 2 weeks after DPC sensitization. Treatment described: therapeutic diphenylcyclopropenone sensitization with weekly scalp DPC. MiXCR was run by TCRdb on the RACE reads, yielding one entry per CDR3 protein. The sample includes some 200,000 distinct CDR3 sequences, under 25% of them seen just once. Sequencing used whole blood, obtained in connection with sensitization to the hapten diphenylcyclopropenone (DPC). The receptor set was obtained from a woman in her forties or fifties with alopecia areata. Some clones in this sample may be carry-over from other donors' samples.

In its sample, this clonotype was seen a few times. The chain uses TRBV21-1 and TRBJ2-5; the table's D call, TRBD2, has no DNA check behind it. TRBV21-1 corresponds to a pseudogene. This CDR3 region has 17 residues. The DNA of the CDR3 is TGTGCCAGCAGCAAAGACCTGGGACTAGCGGTTGAAGAGACCCAGTACTTC. This encodes CASSKDLGLAVEETQYF.

This clonotype was seen more than once but under ten times. The J gene is TRBJ1-5, the V gene TRBV20-1, with TRBD1 as a possible D gene (5 bases). The CDR3 length is 13 residues. The germline gives CDR1 DFQATT, CDR2 SNEGSKA (reference sequence). Trimming pared 7 bases from V and 4 bases from J, leaving 14 bases between. The CDR3: CSVREGVNQPQHF. The DNA of the CDR3 is TGCAGTGTAAGGGAAGGGGTTAATCAGCCCCAGCATTTT.

The rearrangement uses TRBV12-3 or TRBV12-4 and TRBJ2-3; 9 bases fit TRBD2. J gave up 4 bases and V 6 bases, and 11 bases lay outside the gene matches. The CDR3 has 16 amino acids. The CDR3 DNA reads as TGTGCCAGCAGCCCCCCGGGGCGGGAGGGCCCAGATACGCAGTATTTT. As protein: CASSPPGREGPDTQYF.

The chain carries TRBV6-5 and TRBJ1-1, with D maybe TRBD1 (6 bases). There are 11 residues in the CDR3. CDR1 is MNHEY, CDR2 SVGAGI, per germline. Trimming took 2 bases from V and 11 from J, leaving 9 bases between them. The CDR3 bases are TGTGCCAGCAGTTACGGACAGATGGCTTTCTTT. Protein product: CASSYGQMAFF.

This CDR3 reads CSASHSRNQPQHF. CDR3 DNA: TGCAGTGCTAGTCACAGTCGCAATCAGCCCCAGCATTTT. The rearrangement joins TRBV20-1 to TRBJ1-5; D is unresolved. Trimming shortened V by 3 bases and J by 2 bases, and 8 bases separated the two germline ends. CDR1 is DFQATT, CDR2 SNEGSKA, per germline (reference sequence). This CDR3 is built from 13 residues.

The chain has TRBV7-9 and TRBJ2-3; the D gene is possibly TRBD2 (6 bases). CDR1 is SEHNR, CDR2 FQNEAQ, per germline (reference sequence). V lost 1 base to trimming and J lost 6 bases, with 11 bases between them. The CDR3 runs to 14 residues. Here the CDR3 DNA reads TGTGCCAGCAGCTTAGGACGGACTATGGATACGCAGTATTTT. This codes for CASSLGRTMDTQYF.

This clonotype was observed a few times. The V gene is TRBV2, the J gene TRBJ2-5; TRBD2 agrees at 10 bases. With 5 bases clipped from V and 5 bases from J, the junction kept 8 bases outside the gene matches. CDR1 is SNHLY and CDR2 is FYNNEI in the germline V gene. The CDR3 has 15 amino acids. The CDR3, as DNA: TGTGCCAGCAGTCCCCTAGCGGGAGTGGGGGAGACCCAGTACTTC. It is translated as CASSPLAGVGETQYF.

This clonotype was recorded at least ten times. The chain combines TRBV20-1 with TRBJ1-1; no firm D call. The CDR3 totals 14 residues. The germline V gene has CDR1 DFQATT and CDR2 SNEGSKA (reference sequence). Trimming cost V 5 bases and J 1 base, with 14 bases left between them. This CDR3 is CSALREGTNTEAFF. The CDR3 nucleotides are TGCAGTGCTTTAAGAGAGGGAACGAACACTGAAGCTTTCTTT.

This clonotype has at least ten counts. The V gene is TRBV28, the J gene TRBJ1-1; tentatively, D is TRBD1 (5 bases). CDR1 MDHEN and CDR2 SYDVKM come from the germline V gene. This CDR3 is 14 amino acids long. V was clipped by 1 base and J by 5 bases, with 11 bases between them. The CDR3 loop reads CASSLSGRLTEAFF. The CDR3 DNA is TGTGCCAGCAGTTTATCAGGGAGGCTGACTGAAGCTTTCTTT.

The rearrangement uses TRBV5-1 and TRBJ1-1; 10 bases map to TRBD1. The germline CDR1 and CDR2 sequences are SGHRS and YFSETQ. V was pared by 3 bases and J by 4 bases, with 9 bases of the junction left unmatched. CDR3 length equals 16 residues. The CDR3 bases are TGCGCCAGCAGCTCTATCCCGGGACAGGGGTCCACTGAAGCTTTCTTT. This codes for CASSSIPGQGSTEAFF. The variable domain in full, with the rest retrieved from reference TRBV5-1 and TRBJ1-1, is KAGVTQTPRYLIKTRGQQVTLSCSPISGHRSVSWYQQTPGQGLQFLFEYFSETQRNKGNFPGRFSGRQFSNSRSEMNVSTLELGDSALYLCASSSIPGQGSTEAFFGQGTRLTVV.

The chain combines TRBV7-2 with TRBJ2-1, with 8 nucleotides matching TRBD1. Trimming removed 5 bases from V and 6 bases from J; junction bases left unmatched: 6. The CDR3 is 14 amino acids. Germline CDR1 and CDR2: SGHTA and FQGNSA. The DNA of the CDR3 is TGTGCCAGCAGCCCTCGGACAGGGCCCAATGAGCAGTTCTTC. It is translated as CASSPRTGPNEQFF. The full variable domain, in which reference TRBV7-2 and TRBJ2-1 provide the parts outside the CDR3, is GAGVSQSPSNKVTEKGKDVELRCDPISGHTALYWYRQSLGQGLEFLIYFQGNSAPDKSGLPSDRFSAERTGGSVSTLTIQRTQQEDSAVYLCASSPRTGPNEQFFGPGTRLTVL.

The rearrangement joins TRBV24-1 to TRBJ2-1, with 7 nucleotides matching TRBD1. The CDR3 consists of 16 residues. Trimming removed 4 bases from V and 4 bases from J; junction bases left unmatched: 9. From germline, CDR1 is KGHDR and CDR2 SFDVKD. The CDR3 here is CATSEAGTARYNEQFF. The CDR3 DNA is TGTGCCACCAGTGAGGCCGGGACAGCGAGATACAATGAGCAGTTCTTC.

This clonotype has more than one count but fewer than ten. V is TRBV7-9 and J is TRBJ1-2; 7 positions match TRBD1. V shed 2 bases and J 3 bases; nucleotides not matched to a gene: 3. The CDR3 totals 14 residues. CDR1 SEHNR and CDR2 FQNEAQ come from the germline V gene (reference sequence). The CDR3 spells CASSLRQGDYGYTF. The CDR3 DNA reads TGTGCCAGCAGCTTAAGACAGGGAGACTATGGCTACACCTTC.

The J gene is TRBJ2-5, the V gene TRBV29-1; D is perhaps TRBD1 (6 bases). The CDR3 is made up of 14 amino acids. Trimming pared 4 bases from V and 2 bases from J, leaving 14 bases between. Germline loops: CDR1 SQVTM, CDR2 ANQGSEA. Here the CDR3 reads CSVAPGDTQETQYF. The CDR3, as DNA: TGCAGCGTTGCTCCAGGGGACACTCAAGAGACCCAGTACTTC.

This chain uses TRBV20-1 with TRBJ2-1, with 9 bases fitting TRBD2. The CDR3 has 14 residues. Germline CDR1 and CDR2: DFQATT and SNEGSKA (reference sequence). V was pared by 5 bases and J by 5 bases, with 7 bases of the junction left unmatched. CDR3 coding DNA: TGCAGTGCTGAGGTGACTAGCGGCAACAATGAGCAGTTCTTC. Its translation: CSAEVTSGNNEQFF.

This clonotype has only a few counts. V gene TRBV4-1 combines with J gene TRBJ2-1; D may be TRBD1 or TRBD2 (5 bases each). Trimming pared 5 bases from V and 14 bases from J, leaving 13 bases between. Germline V gives CDR1 MGHRA, CDR2 YSYEKL. The CDR3 is 11 residues long. CDR3 protein: CASSVTGRKFF. CDR3 DNA sequence: TGCGCCAGCAGCGTAACGGGACGGAAGTTCTTC.

This clonotype was recorded a few times. The chain has TRBV7-8 and TRBJ2-3; D uncertain. The germline gives CDR1 SGHVS, CDR2 FQNEAQ. The CDR3 runs to 13 residues. Trimming stripped 1 base from V and 10 bases from J, with 12 bases between. The CDR3 DNA reads as TGTGCCAGCAGCTTAGAGGCATCCCGTGCGCAGTATTTT. Translating it yields CASSLEASRAQYF.

The chain couples TRBV12-3 or TRBV12-4 to TRBJ2-5; D call uncertain. V was trimmed by 8 bases and J by 0 bases, leaving 7 bases between them. The CDR3 is made up of 12 amino acids. The CDR3 region is CASVGDQETQYF. The DNA of the CDR3 is TGTGCCAGCGTTGGCGACCAAGAGACCCAGTACTTC.

This clonotype was recorded many times. The gene calls are TRBV14 and TRBJ2-2, with TRBD2 matching 11 bases. Trimming took 1 base from V and 6 from J; bases not matched to a gene: 4. Germline V gene data show CDR1 as SGHDN and CDR2 as FVKESK. The CDR3 covers 16 residues. DNA for the CDR3: TGTGCCAGCAGCCAAGGACTAGCGGGAAGGGCCGGGGAGCTGTTTTTT. Protein sequence: CASSQGLAGRAGELFF.

This clonotype was detected a few times. This chain joins TRBV5-5 and TRBJ2-1; D is unresolved. The CDR3 covers 15 residues. Germline assignment: CDR1 SGHKS and CDR2 YYEKEE (reference sequence). V was clipped by 7 bases and J by 0 bases, with 14 bases between them. CDR3 residues: CASLDGASSYNEQFF. In nucleotides, the CDR3 is TGTGCCAGCCTTGACGGAGCAAGCTCCTACAATGAGCAGTTCTTC.

J is TRBJ2-7 and V is TRBV27; 7 bases line up with TRBD2. The CDR3 sequence is 14 residues long. Germline lookup yields CDR1 MNHEY and CDR2 SMNVEV (reference sequence). V shed 4 bases and J 2 bases; nucleotides not matched to a gene: 5. The CDR3 nucleotides are TGTGCCAGCAGTTCGCCGGGACTACCCTACGAGCAGTACTTC. It is translated as CASSSPGLPYEQYF.

This clonotype was counted a few times. The chain combines TRBV20-1 with TRBJ2-1, with 14 positions matching TRBD2. CDR1 is DFQATT, CDR2 SNEGSKA, per germline (reference sequence). V lost 7 bases, J lost 6 bases, and 8 bases stayed unmatched. The CDR3 loop spans 15 amino acids. The CDR3 here is CSVATGLAGVNEQFF. In DNA form, the CDR3 reads TGCAGTGTTGCCACGGGACTAGCGGGAGTCAATGAGCAGTTCTTC.

The chain carries TRBV20-1 and TRBJ2-1, with D possibly called TRBD1 or TRBD2 (5 bases each). This CDR3 has 16 amino acids. V dropped 4 bases and J dropped 8 bases, with 24 bases sitting between them. The germline V gene has CDR1 DFQATT and CDR2 SNEGSKA (reference sequence). CDR3 coding DNA: TGCAGTGCTACCCTCCTTGTGGTAGCGAGGGGTTATGAGCAGTTCTTC. It encodes CSATLLVVARGYEQFF.

This clonotype was counted ten times or more. V and J are TRBV27 and TRBJ1-6; 9 bases line up with TRBD1. CDR3 length: 15 residues. Per the germline V gene, CDR1 is MNHEY and CDR2 is SMNVEV (reference sequence). V lost 6 bases, J lost 7 bases, and 7 bases stayed unmatched. The DNA of the CDR3 is TGTGCCAGCAGCATCACCGGGACAGGGAATTCACCCCTCCACTTT. This gives the protein CASSITGTGNSPLHF.

This clonotype was counted between two and nine times. The V and J genes are TRBV6-2 or TRBV6-3 and TRBJ2-7; no clear D gene. The V gene's germline CDR1 is MNHEY and CDR2 SVGEGT. This CDR3 is 11 amino acids long. Between the trimmed V and J ends, which lost 4 bases and 4 bases, there was a span of 5 bases. CDR3 sequence (DNA): TGTGCCAGCAGTTTGCGTTACGAGCAGTACTTC. This gives the protein CASSLRYEQYF.

The chain joins TRBV7-2 to TRBJ1-5, with D uncertain. The germline V and J ends were trimmed by 5 bases and 0 bases, with 11 bases remaining between them. Germline values: CDR1 SGHTA, CDR2 FQGNSA. The CDR3 is 15 residues long. The CDR3 reads CASSEAYHSNQPQHF. As DNA, the CDR3 is TGTGCCAGCAGCGAGGCTTACCATAGCAATCAGCCCCAGCATTTT. Filled out from reference TRBV7-2 and TRBJ1-5, the complete variable domain reads GAGVSQSPSNKVTEKGKDVELRCDPISGHTALYWYRQSLGQGLEFLIYFQGNSAPDKSGLPSDRFSAERTGGSVSTLTIQRTQQEDSAVYLCASSEAYHSNQPQHFGDGTRLSIL.

This rearrangement joins TRBV12-3 or TRBV12-4 to TRBJ1-2; possible D gene TRBD1, 5 bases. The CDR3 has 14 amino acids. V lost 1 base and J lost 4, with 10 bases in between. CDR3 coding DNA: TGTGCCAGCAGTTTAGATAAACAGGCCTATGGCTACACCTTC. Protein product: CASSLDKQAYGYTF.

This clonotype appeared many times. The CDR3 loop is CSVVGGTGISYEQYF. In DNA form, the CDR3 reads TGCAGCGTCGTGGGCGGGACAGGGATCTCCTACGAGCAGTACTTC. The V gene is TRBV29-1, the J gene TRBJ2-7, with TRBD1 matching over 9 bases. Per the germline V gene, CDR1 is SQVTM and CDR2 is ANQGSEA. V gave up 6 bases and J gave up 0 bases; unmatched junction bases: 9. The CDR3 has 15 residues.

V gene TRBV29-1 combines with J gene TRBJ2-7; no firm D call. Trimming shortened V by 5 bases and J by 2 bases, and 10 bases separated the two germline ends. The CDR3 is 12 residues long. Looked up from germline, CDR1 is SQVTM and CDR2 is ANQGSEA. CDR3: CSVIKGTYEQYF. CDR3 coding DNA: TGCAGCGTTATTAAGGGAACCTACGAGCAGTACTTC.

The CDR3 DNA reads as TGTGCCAGCAGACGGGACAGTAGTCACGAGCAGTACTTC. This codes for CASRRDSSHEQYF. The chain has TRBV2 and TRBJ2-7; 7 bases align to TRBD1. The CDR3 covers 13 residues. V was clipped by 6 bases and J by 5 bases; unmatched bases: 7. Looked up from germline, CDR1 is SNHLY and CDR2 is FYNNEI.

This chain connects TRBV12-3 or TRBV12-4 to TRBJ1-1; D call uncertain. The V end lost 8 bases, the J end lost 13 bases, and 17 bases lay between the germline ends. The CDR3 has 11 amino acids. The CDR3, as DNA: TGTGCCAGCGGCACCGAACTAAGGGTTTTCTTT. Translating it yields CASGTELRVFF.

V and J are TRBV12-3 or TRBV12-4 and TRBJ2-3; D gene uncertain. With 3 bases removed from V and 11 bases from J, the gap between germline ends came to 9 bases. The CDR3 totals 11 residues. CDR3 DNA: TGTGCCAGCAGTTTTAGAGGAGAGCAGTATTTT. Translated, it gives CASSFRGEQYF.